This is a list of T cell receptor beta chains from one sample in a study of yellow fever vaccine responses in identical twins. TCRdb itself ran the RT-PCR reads through MiXCR, one entry per CDR3 protein. The sample carries 1,300 or so distinct CDR3 sequences, roughly 6.2% recorded once. The material was T cells from blood (PBMCs), unsorted or a sorted subset (not recorded which), obtained before or after yellow fever vaccination (not recorded which). The receptors here all came from a woman between 18 and 29 years old who received the yellow fever vaccine. The CDR3 runs from the conserved cysteine through the conserved F or W.

v_call: TRBV15
j_call: TRBJ2-7
cdr3_aa: CATSRAAGAAYEQYF

v_call: TRBV9
j_call: TRBJ2-7
cdr3_aa: CASSVAVLSYEQYF

v_call: TRBV7-6
j_call: TRBJ2-7
cdr3_aa: CASSLEAQADEQYF

v_call: TRBV5-6
j_call: TRBJ2-7
cdr3_aa: CASSLSLNSYEQYF

v_call: TRBV7-3
j_call: TRBJ2-3
cdr3_aa: CASSLSRGTDTQYF

v_call: TRBV7-2
j_call: TRBJ2-5
cdr3_aa: CASSLFRETETQYF

v_call: TRBV18
j_call: TRBJ2-7
cdr3_aa: CASSPHEGGDEQYF

v_call: TRBV9
j_call: TRBJ2-5
cdr3_aa: CASSARGLGSPQETQYF

v_call: TRBV28
j_call: TRBJ2-7
cdr3_aa: CASRGSRGPYEQYF

v_call: TRBV20-1
j_call: TRBJ2-3
cdr3_aa: CSAVTSSGGPTDTQYF

v_call: TRBV6-5
j_call: TRBJ1-2
cdr3_aa: CASSYSSSGALRGYTF

v_call: TRBV24-1
j_call: TRBJ2-1
cdr3_aa: CATSEDRQQKQFF

v_call: TRBV15
j_call: TRBJ1-2
cdr3_aa: CATSQAGAYGYTF

v_call: TRBV4-3
j_call: TRBJ1-2
cdr3_aa: CASSQDLTQGPVYYGYTF

v_call: TRBV7-9
j_call: TRBJ2-7
cdr3_aa: CASSGQGYEQYF

v_call: TRBV5-1
j_call: TRBJ2-7
cdr3_aa: CASSLMAPTGEQYF

v_call: TRBV4-3
j_call: TRBJ2-7
cdr3_aa: CASSHTGTASYEQYF

v_call: TRBV5-1
j_call: TRBJ1-1
cdr3_aa: CASSLGSGQVNTEAFF

v_call: TRBV15
j_call: TRBJ2-7
cdr3_aa: CATRGQGAYEQYF

v_call: TRBV4-3
j_call: TRBJ2-7
cdr3_aa: CASSSRGEQYF

v_call: TRBV27
j_call: TRBJ2-7
cdr3_aa: CASRPRQGHYEQYF

v_call: TRBV20-1
j_call: TRBJ2-1
cdr3_aa: CSARTEWSDEQFF

v_call: TRBV15
j_call: TRBJ1-2
cdr3_aa: CATSPGPNYGYTF

v_call: TRBV14
j_call: TRBJ1-2
cdr3_aa: CASSRGSPSLYGYTF

v_call: TRBV28
j_call: TRBJ2-7
cdr3_aa: CASSTPGLALTYEQYF

v_call: TRBV12-3/TRBV12-4
j_call: TRBJ2-7
cdr3_aa: CASDHRAGKAYEQYF

v_call: TRBV19
j_call: TRBJ1-6
cdr3_aa: CASSGRSSYNSPLHF

v_call: TRBV7-9
j_call: TRBJ2-7
cdr3_aa: CASVRGSYEQYF

v_call: TRBV5-1
j_call: TRBJ2-3
cdr3_aa: CASTLGVESTDTQYF

v_call: TRBV7-3
j_call: TRBJ2-7
cdr3_aa: CASSLSWHEQYF

v_call: TRBV11-1
j_call: TRBJ2-7
cdr3_aa: CASRHSFGYEQYF

v_call: TRBV10-3
j_call: TRBJ2-7
cdr3_aa: CAISEGDSYEQYF

v_call: TRBV11-3
j_call: TRBJ2-7
cdr3_aa: CASSLVPSGVPPYEQYF

v_call: TRBV20-1
j_call: TRBJ2-7
cdr3_aa: CSATDIAGYEQYF

v_call: TRBV7-2
j_call: TRBJ1-1
cdr3_aa: CASSFTGVINTEAFF

v_call: TRBV19
j_call: TRBJ2-1
cdr3_aa: CASTILGINEQFF

v_call: TRBV27
j_call: TRBJ1-5
cdr3_aa: CASSPDFGRNQPQHF

v_call: TRBV29-1
j_call: TRBJ2-7
cdr3_aa: CSVYGGLGEQYF

v_call: TRBV2
j_call: TRBJ2-7
cdr3_aa: CASDTGGARAEQYF

v_call: TRBV11-1
j_call: TRBJ2-1
cdr3_aa: CASSQGSYNEQFF

v_call: TRBV15
j_call: TRBJ2-1
cdr3_aa: CATSTGVSREQFF

v_call: TRBV11-1
j_call: TRBJ2-6
cdr3_aa: CASSSVGSFSGANVLTF

v_call: TRBV6-2/TRBV6-3
j_call: TRBJ2-7
cdr3_aa: CASSPSGPSYEQYF

v_call: TRBV21-1
j_call: TRBJ1-5
cdr3_aa: CASSNQPQHF